These 5 T cell receptor beta chains were all obtained from the same sample, sequenced in a study of radiotherapy plus CTLA-4 blockade in lung cancer. Sequenced by immunoSEQ multiplex PCR; TCRdb stores in-frame clones only, minus some. The table shows roughly 86,000 clones, with roughly 87% occurring only once. The input for sequencing was peripheral blood, taken from a patient treated with radiotherapy plus ipilimumab. The receptors were sampled from a human donor with non-small cell lung cancer who had stable disease on radiotherapy plus ipilimumab.

The V call is TRBV7-9, the J call TRBJ2-1, with 8 bases lining up with TRBD2. With 5 bases clipped from V and 10 bases from J, the junction kept 7 bases outside the gene matches. The CDR3 is 13 residues long. Per germline, CDR1 SEHNR and CDR2 FQNEAQ (reference sequence). The CDR3 sequence is CASSREGPSEQFF. For the CDR3, the DNA is TGTGCCAGCAGCCGGGAGGGGCCTAGCGAGCAGTTCTTC.

V gene TRBV30 combines with J gene TRBJ1-6; a weak D match, TRBD1 (6 bases). Deletions cut 3 bases from V and 7 bases from J, with 16 bases between. Germline-derived CDR1 and CDR2 are GTSNPN and SVGIG (reference sequence). The CDR3 has 15 residues. The CDR3 loop is CAWRRLQGDNSPLHF. The CDR3 coding sequence is TGTGCCTGGAGGAGACTACAGGGTGACAATTCACCCCTCCACTTT.

The rearrangement links TRBV18 to TRBJ2-3; D remains ambiguous. V gave up 0 bases and J gave up 3 bases, with 16 bases separating them. The CDR3 is 17 residues long. CDR1 and CDR2 (germline): KGHSH, LQKENI. Here the CDR3 reads CASSPPESPGLTDTQYF. The CDR3 DNA reads TGTGCCAGCTCACCACCGGAAAGCCCAGGCCTTACAGATACGCAGTATTTT.

This chain links TRBV30 with TRBJ2-2; tentatively, D is TRBD1 or TRBD2 (6 bases each). Germline V lookup: CDR1 GTSNPN, CDR2 SVGIG (reference sequence). Trimming left V 4 bases short and J 6 bases short, with 9 bases between. This CDR3 has 12 amino acids. CDR3 bases: TGTGCCTGGATGGGGGGCGCCGGGGAGCTGTTTTTT. This sequence encodes CAWMGGAGELFF. Filled out from reference TRBV30 and TRBJ2-2, the complete variable domain reads SQTIHQWPATLVQPVGSPLSLECTVEGTSNPNLYWYRQAAGRGLQLLFYSVGIGQISSEVPQNLSASRPQDRQFILSSKKLLLSDSGFYLCAWMGGAGELFFGEGSRLTVL.

The chain links TRBV6-6 to TRBJ2-5; TRBD2 matches 7 bases. This CDR3 spans 12 amino acids. J lost 4 bases, V lost 6 bases, and 2 bases had no gene match. The V gene's germline CDR1 is MNHNY and CDR2 SVGAGI (reference sequence). This CDR3 is CASSRLAETQYF. CDR3 bases: TGTGCCAGCAGCAGACTAGCAGAGACCCAGTACTTC.